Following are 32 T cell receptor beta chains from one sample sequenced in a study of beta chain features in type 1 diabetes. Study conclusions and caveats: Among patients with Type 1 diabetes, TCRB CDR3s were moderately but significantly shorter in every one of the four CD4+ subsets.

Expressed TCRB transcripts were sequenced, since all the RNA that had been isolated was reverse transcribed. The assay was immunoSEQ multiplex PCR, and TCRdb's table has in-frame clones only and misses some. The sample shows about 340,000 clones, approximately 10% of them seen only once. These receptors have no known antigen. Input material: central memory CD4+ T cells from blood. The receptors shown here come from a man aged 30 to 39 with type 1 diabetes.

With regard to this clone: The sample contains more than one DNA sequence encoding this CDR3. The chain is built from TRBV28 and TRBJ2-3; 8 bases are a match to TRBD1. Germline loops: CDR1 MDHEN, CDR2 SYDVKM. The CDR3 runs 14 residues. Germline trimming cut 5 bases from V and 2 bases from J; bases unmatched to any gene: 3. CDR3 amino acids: CASSPGGLTDTQYF. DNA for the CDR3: TGTGCCAGCAGTCCAGGGGGCCTCACAGATACGCAGTATTTT.

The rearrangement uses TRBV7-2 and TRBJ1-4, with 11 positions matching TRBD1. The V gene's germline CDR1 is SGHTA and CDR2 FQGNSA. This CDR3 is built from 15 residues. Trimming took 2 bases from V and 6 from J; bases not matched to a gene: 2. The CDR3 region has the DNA TGTGCCAGCAGCTTATCGGACAGGGGGCATGAAAAACTGTTTTTT. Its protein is CASSLSDRGHEKLFF.

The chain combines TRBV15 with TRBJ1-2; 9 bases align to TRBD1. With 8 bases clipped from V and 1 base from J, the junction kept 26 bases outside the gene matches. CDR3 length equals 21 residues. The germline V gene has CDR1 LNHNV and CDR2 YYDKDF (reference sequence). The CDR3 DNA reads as TGTGCCACCTCTAGAGTGCCCCAGTGGAGGGGCCGGGACAGGGTTAACTATGGCTACACCTTC. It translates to CATSRVPQWRGRDRVNYGYTF.

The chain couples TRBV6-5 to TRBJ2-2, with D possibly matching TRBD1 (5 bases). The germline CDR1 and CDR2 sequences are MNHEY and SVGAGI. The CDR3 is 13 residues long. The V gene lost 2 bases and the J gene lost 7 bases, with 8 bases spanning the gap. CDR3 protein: CASSYGRDGELFF. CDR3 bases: TGTGCCAGCAGTTACGGCAGGGACGGGGAGCTGTTTTTT.

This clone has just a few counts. Here the CDR3 DNA reads TGCAGCGTCCACGAGGCCAGGGGCTACACCTTC. Translated, it gives CSVHEARGYTF. This chain uses TRBV29-1 with TRBJ1-2; D is unresolved. With 6 bases removed from V and 8 bases from J, the gap between germline ends came to 13 bases. The CDR3 extends over 11 amino acids. The germline gives CDR1 SQVTM, CDR2 ANQGSEA.

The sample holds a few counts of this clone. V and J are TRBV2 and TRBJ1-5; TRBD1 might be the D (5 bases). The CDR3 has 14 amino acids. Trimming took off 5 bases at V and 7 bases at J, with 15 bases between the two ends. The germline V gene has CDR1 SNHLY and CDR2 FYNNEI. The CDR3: CASSWEGPGQPQHF. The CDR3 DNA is TGTGCCAGCAGTTGGGAGGGGCCGGGACAGCCCCAGCATTTT.

Written as DNA, the CDR3 is TGTGCCAGCAGTGGAACCGGGACAGCGGGAGAAAAACTGTTTTTT. It is translated as CASSGTGTAGEKLFF. The chain has TRBV6-5 and TRBJ1-4; 7 bases line up with TRBD1. CDR1 is MNHEY, CDR2 SVGAGI, per germline. The V segment lost 5 bases and the J segment 8 bases; nucleotides outside the gene matches: 11. This CDR3 contains 15 residues.

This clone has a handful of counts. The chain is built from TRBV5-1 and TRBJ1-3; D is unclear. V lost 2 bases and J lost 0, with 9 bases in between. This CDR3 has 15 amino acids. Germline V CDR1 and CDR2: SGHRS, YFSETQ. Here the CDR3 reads CASSLGAVSGNTIYF. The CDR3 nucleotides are TGCGCCAGCAGCTTAGGAGCGGTCTCTGGAAACACCATATATTTT. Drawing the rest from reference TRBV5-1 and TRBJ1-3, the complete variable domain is KAGVTQTPRYLIKTRGQQVTLSCSPISGHRSVSWYQQTPGQGLQFLFEYFSETQRNKGNFPGRFSGRQFSNSRSEMNVSTLELGDSALYLCASSLGAVSGNTIYFGEGSWLTVV.

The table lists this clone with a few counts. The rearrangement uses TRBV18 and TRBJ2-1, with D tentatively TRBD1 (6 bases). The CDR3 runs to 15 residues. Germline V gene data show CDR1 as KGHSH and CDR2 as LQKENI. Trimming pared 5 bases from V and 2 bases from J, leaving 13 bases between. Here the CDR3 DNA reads TGTGCCAGCTCAACTGGACAGCAGCCCTACAATGAGCAGTTCTTC. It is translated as CASSTGQQPYNEQFF.

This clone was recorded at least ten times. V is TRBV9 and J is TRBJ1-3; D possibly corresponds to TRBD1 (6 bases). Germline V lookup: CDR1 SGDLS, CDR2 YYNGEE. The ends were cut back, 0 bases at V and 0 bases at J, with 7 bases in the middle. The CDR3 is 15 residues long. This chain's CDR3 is CASSVEGGSGNTIYF. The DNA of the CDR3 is TGTGCCAGCAGCGTAGAAGGGGGCTCTGGAAACACCATATATTTT. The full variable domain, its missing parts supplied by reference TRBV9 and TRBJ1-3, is DSGVTQTPKHLITATGQRVTLRCSPRSGDLSVYWYQQSLDQGLQFLIQYYNGEERAKGNILERFSAQQFPDLHSELNLSSLELGDSALYFCASSVEGGSGNTIYFGEGSWLTVV.

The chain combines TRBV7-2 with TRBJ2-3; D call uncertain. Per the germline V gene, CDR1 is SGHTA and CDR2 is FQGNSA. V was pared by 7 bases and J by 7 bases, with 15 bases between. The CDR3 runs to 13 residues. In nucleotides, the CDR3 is TGTGCCAGCATCCAGGCACAGCTGAATACGCAGTATTTT. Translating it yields CASIQAQLNTQYF.

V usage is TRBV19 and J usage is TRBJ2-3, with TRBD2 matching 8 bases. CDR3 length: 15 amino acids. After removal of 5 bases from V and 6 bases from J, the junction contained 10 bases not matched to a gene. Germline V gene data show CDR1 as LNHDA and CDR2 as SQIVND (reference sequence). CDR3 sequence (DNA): TGTGCCAGTAGTCGCGGGGGGCCGTCGCAGGATACGCAGTATTTT. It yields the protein CASSRGGPSQDTQYF. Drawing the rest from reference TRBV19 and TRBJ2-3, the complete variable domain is DGGITQSPKYLFRKEGQNVTLSCEQNLNHDAMYWYRQDPGQGLRLIYYSQIVNDFQKGDIAEGYSVSREKKESFPLTVTSAQKNPTAFYLCASSRGGPSQDTQYFGPGTRLTVL.

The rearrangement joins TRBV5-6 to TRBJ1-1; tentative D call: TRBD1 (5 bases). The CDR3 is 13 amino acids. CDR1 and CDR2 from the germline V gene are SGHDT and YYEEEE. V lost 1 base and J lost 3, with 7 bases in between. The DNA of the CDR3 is TGTGCCAGCAGCTTGCAGACAGACACTGAAGCTTTCTTT. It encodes CASSLQTDTEAFF.

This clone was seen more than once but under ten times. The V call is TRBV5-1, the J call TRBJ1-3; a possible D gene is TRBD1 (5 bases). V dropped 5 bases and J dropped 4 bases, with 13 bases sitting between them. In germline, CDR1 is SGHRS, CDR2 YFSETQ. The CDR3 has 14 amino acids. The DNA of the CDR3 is TGCGCCAGCAGGGTGGAGGGGATCGGAAACACCATATATTTT. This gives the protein CASRVEGIGNTIYF.

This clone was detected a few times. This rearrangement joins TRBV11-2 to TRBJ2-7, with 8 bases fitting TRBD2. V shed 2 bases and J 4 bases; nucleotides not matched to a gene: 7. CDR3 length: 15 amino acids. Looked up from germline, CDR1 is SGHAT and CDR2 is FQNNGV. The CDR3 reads CASSLSASGLYEQYF. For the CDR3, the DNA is TGTGCCAGCAGCTTATCGGCTAGCGGGTTGTACGAGCAGTACTTC.

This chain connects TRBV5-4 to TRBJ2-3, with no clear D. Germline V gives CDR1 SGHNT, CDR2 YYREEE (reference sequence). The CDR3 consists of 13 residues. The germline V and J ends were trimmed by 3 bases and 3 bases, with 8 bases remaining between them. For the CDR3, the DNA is TGTGCCAGCAGCTCGAGAAGAACAGATACGCAGTATTTT. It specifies CASSSRRTDTQYF.

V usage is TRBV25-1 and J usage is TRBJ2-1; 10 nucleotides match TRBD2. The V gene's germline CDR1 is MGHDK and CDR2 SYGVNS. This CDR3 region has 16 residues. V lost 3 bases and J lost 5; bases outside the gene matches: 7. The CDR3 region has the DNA TGTGCCAGCAGTGACCCTACTAGCGGGGTGGACAATGAGCAGTTCTTC. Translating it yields CASSDPTSGVDNEQFF.

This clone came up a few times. For the CDR3, the DNA is TGCGCCAGCAGCCAATCAGCTAACTATGGCTACACCTTC. Protein: CASSQSANYGYTF. The chain joins TRBV4-3 to TRBJ1-2, with D hard to call. This CDR3 region has 13 residues. The V and J ends lost 2 bases and 0 bases respectively, with 4 bases between them. The germline V gene has CDR1 LGHNA and CDR2 YSLEER.

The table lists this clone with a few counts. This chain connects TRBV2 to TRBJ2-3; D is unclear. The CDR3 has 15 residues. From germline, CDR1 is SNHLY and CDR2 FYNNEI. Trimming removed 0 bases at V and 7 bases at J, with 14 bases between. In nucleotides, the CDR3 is TGTGCCAGCAGTGAAGCCCCGGGCAAAATTAATACGCAGTATTTT. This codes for CASSEAPGKINTQYF. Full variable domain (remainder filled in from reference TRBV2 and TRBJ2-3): EPEVTQTPSHQVTQMGQEVILRCVPISNHLYFYWYRQILGQKVEFLVSFYNNEISEKSEIFDDQFSVERPDGSNFTLKIRSTKLEDSAMYFCASSEAPGKINTQYFGPGTRLTVL.

The CDR3 region has the DNA TGTGCCAGCAGCAAAGAAGGGACGGAGCCAATTTATAATTCACCCCTCCACTTT. Translating gives CASSKEGTEPIYNSPLHF. V usage is TRBV21-1 and J usage is TRBJ1-6. TRBV21-1 has pseudogene status. The CDR3 runs 18 residues.

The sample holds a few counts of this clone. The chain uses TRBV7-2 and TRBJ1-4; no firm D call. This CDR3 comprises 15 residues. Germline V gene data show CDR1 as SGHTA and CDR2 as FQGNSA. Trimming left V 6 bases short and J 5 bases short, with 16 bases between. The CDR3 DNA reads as TGTGCCAGCAGTTATCAGAACACCGGGAATGAAAAACTGTTTTTT. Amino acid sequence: CASSYQNTGNEKLFF.

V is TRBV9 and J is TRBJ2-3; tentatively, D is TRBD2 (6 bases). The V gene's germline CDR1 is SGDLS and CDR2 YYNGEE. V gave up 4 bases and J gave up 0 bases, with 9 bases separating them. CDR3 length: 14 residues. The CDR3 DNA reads TGTGCCAGCAGCCGGGGACTGAGCACAGATACGCAGTATTTT. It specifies CASSRGLSTDTQYF.

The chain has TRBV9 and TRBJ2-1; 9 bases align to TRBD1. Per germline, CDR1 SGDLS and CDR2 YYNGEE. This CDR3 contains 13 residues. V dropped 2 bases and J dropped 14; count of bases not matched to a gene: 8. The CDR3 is CASSVLPGQGEFF. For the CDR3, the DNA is TGTGCCAGCAGCGTTCTCCCGGGACAGGGAGAGTTCTTC.

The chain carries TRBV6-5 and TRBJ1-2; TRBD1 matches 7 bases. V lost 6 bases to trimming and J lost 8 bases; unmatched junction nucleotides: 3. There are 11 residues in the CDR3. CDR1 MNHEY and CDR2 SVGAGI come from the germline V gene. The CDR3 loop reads CASRNRGGYTF. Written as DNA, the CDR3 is TGTGCCAGCAGAAACAGGGGCGGCTACACCTTC.

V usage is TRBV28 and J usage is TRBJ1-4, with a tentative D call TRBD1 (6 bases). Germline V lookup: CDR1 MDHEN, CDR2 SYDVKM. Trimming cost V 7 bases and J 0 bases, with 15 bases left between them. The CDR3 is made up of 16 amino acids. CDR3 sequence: CASNTRDTTTNEKLFF. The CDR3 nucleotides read TGTGCCAGCAACACAAGGGACACCACAACTAATGAAAAACTGTTTTTT.

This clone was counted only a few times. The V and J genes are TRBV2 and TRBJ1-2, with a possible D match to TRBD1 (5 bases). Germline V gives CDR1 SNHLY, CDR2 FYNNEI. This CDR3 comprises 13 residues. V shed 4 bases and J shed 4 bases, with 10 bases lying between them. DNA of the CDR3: TGTGCCAGCAGTGCTGACAGTCCCTATGGCTACACCTTC. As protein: CASSADSPYGYTF. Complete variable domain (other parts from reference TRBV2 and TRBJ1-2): EPEVTQTPSHQVTQMGQEVILRCVPISNHLYFYWYRQILGQKVEFLVSFYNNEISEKSEIFDDQFSVERPDGSNFTLKIRSTKLEDSAMYFCASSADSPYGYTFGSGTRLTVV.

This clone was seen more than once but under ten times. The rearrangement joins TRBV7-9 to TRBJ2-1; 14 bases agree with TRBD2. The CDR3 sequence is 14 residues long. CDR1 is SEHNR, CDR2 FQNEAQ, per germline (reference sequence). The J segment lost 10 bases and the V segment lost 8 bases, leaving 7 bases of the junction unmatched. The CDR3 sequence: CASRTSGGPWEQFF. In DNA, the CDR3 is TGTGCCAGCCGGACTAGCGGGGGGCCCTGGGAGCAGTTCTTC.

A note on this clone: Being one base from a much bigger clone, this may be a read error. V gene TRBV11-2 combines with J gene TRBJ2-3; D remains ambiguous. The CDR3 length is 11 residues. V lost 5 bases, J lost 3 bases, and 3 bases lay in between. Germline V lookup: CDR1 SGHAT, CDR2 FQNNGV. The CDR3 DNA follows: TGTGCCAGCAGCCCAACAGATACGCAGTATTTT. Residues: CASSPTDTQYF.

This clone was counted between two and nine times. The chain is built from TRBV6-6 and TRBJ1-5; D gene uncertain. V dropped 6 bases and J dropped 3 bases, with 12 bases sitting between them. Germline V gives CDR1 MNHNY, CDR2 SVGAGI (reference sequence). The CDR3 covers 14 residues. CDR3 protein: CASSRNPSNQPQHF. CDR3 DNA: TGTGCCAGCAGCCGGAACCCCTCCAATCAGCCCCAGCATTTT.

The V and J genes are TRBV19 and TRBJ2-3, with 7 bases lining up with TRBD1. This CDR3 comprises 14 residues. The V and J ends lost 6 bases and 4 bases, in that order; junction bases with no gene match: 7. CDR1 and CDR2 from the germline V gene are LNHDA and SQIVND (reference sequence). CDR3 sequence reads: CASSRGGPPDTQYF. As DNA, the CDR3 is TGTGCCAGTAGCAGAGGGGGCCCCCCAGATACGCAGTATTTT.

The CDR3 sequence: CASTRGGGGANTEAFF. CDR3 nucleotide sequence: TGTGCCAGCACCAGAGGGGGAGGCGGGGCGAACACTGAAGCTTTCTTT. J is TRBJ1-1 and V is TRBV7-9; tentatively, D is TRBD1 (6 bases). V was pared by 7 bases and J by 1 base, with 19 bases between. CDR1 and CDR2 (germline): SEHNR, FQNEAQ (reference sequence). The CDR3 is made up of 16 amino acids.

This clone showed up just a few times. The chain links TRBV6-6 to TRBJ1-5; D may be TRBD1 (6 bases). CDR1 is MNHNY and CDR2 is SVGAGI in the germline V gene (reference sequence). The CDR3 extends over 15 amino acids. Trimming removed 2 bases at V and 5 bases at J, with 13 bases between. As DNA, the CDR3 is TGTGCCAGCAGTTACGGTCGACAGGCGGATCAGCCCCAGCATTTT. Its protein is CASSYGRQADQPQHF.